Below are 16 T cell receptor beta chains sequenced from a single sample in a study of shared clonotypes between healthy human individuals. Assay: immunoSEQ multiplex PCR; the TCRdb copy retains only in-frame clones and omits some. The sample consists of about 2.4 million clones, approximately 93% of them appearing once. The sample comprised naive CD4+ T cells from PBMCs. Subset: CD45RA+ positively selected. Receptors originate from a man younger than 35 in good health. Some clones in this sample may be carry-over from other donors' samples.

The chain has TRBV9 and TRBJ1-5; D perhaps matches TRBD1 (5 bases). CDR3 length: 15 amino acids. CDR1 and CDR2 (germline): SGDLS, YYNGEE. V dropped 0 bases and J dropped 3 bases, with 10 bases sitting between them. The CDR3 coding sequence is TGTGCCAGCAGCGTAGGAGGGGACGTCAATCAGCCCCAGCATTTT. Protein product: CASSVGGDVNQPQHF.

The chain employs TRBV6-1 and TRBJ1-1, with 7 bases lining up with TRBD1. The CDR3 totals 16 residues. Germline V lookup: CDR1 MNHNS, CDR2 SASEGT. The junction had 4 bases not matched to a gene; V was cut back by 0 bases and J by 0 bases. The CDR3: CASSEAPQGMNTEAFF. The CDR3 DNA reads as TGTGCCAGCAGTGAAGCACCACAGGGGATGAACACTGAAGCTTTCTTT.

The rearrangement joins TRBV5-1 to TRBJ2-1, with TRBD2 matching over 9 bases. CDR3 length: 14 amino acids. CDR1 is SGHRS and CDR2 is YFSETQ in the germline V gene. V dropped 6 bases and J dropped 7; count of bases not matched to a gene: 8. Here the CDR3 DNA reads TGCGCCAGCACGGTAGCGGGAGCGCTGAATGAGCAGTTCTTC. Protein sequence: CASTVAGALNEQFF.

CDR3 amino acids: CSVEMVSADTQYF. For the CDR3, the DNA is TGCAGCGTTGAAATGGTATCCGCAGATACGCAGTATTTT. The chain couples TRBV29-1 to TRBJ2-3, with D hard to call. Trimming left V 2 bases short and J 4 bases short, with 10 bases between. Looked up from germline, CDR1 is SQVTM and CDR2 is ANQGSEA. The CDR3 extends over 13 amino acids.

The V and J genes are TRBV5-4 and TRBJ2-1; the match to TRBD2 covers 12 bases. CDR3 length equals 15 residues. Germline V gives CDR1 SGHNT, CDR2 YYREEE (reference sequence). J gave up 5 bases and V 6 bases, and 6 bases lay outside the gene matches. The CDR3 sequence: CASNSRLAGDNEQFF. CDR3 coding DNA: TGTGCCAGCAACTCTAGACTAGCGGGAGACAATGAGCAGTTCTTC.

This clone was recorded a few times. The chain is built from TRBV4-1 and TRBJ2-1, with 12 bases fitting TRBD2. Germline V lookup: CDR1 MGHRA, CDR2 YSYEKL. This CDR3 spans 15 amino acids. After removal of 2 bases from V and 10 bases from J, the junction contained 6 bases not matched to a gene. This CDR3 is CASSQRLLAGGEQFF. CDR3 coding DNA: TGCGCCAGCAGCCAAAGGTTACTAGCGGGAGGCGAGCAGTTCTTC.

With respect to this clone: A single base separates this from a much larger clone, so it may be a read error. Other DNA variants within this sample encode the same CDR3. This chain joins TRBV5-1 and TRBJ1-1; D not resolved. CDR1 and CDR2 (germline): SGHRS, YFSETQ. There are 13 residues in the CDR3. The V end was cut by 1 base, the J end by 1 base, with 5 bases between. The CDR3 sequence is CASSLRENTEAFF. The CDR3 region has the DNA TGCGCCAGCAGCTTGAGGGAGAACACTGAAGCTTTCTTT.

The chain has TRBV18 and TRBJ1-5; D is ambiguous. The V end lost 3 bases, the J end lost 7 bases, and 13 bases lay between the germline ends. This CDR3 has 14 residues. CDR1 is KGHSH and CDR2 is LQKENI in the germline V gene. DNA of the CDR3: TGTGCCAGCTCACCTCTCGAGCGCACCCAGCCCCAGCATTTT. Translating gives CASSPLERTQPQHF.

The chain uses TRBV10-3 and TRBJ2-7; TRBD1 aligns across 7 bases. The junction had 6 bases not matched to a gene; V was cut back by 0 bases and J by 4 bases. The CDR3 covers 15 residues. The germline CDR1 and CDR2 sequences are ENHRY and SYGVKD. CDR3 coding DNA: TGTGCCATCAGTGAGTCGGTGGCAGGGGGATACGAGCAGTACTTC. It is translated as CAISESVAGGYEQYF.

V is TRBV19 and J is TRBJ1-1, with TRBD1 matching over 8 bases. V lost 7 bases and J lost 4; bases outside the gene matches: 5. Germline V CDR1 and CDR2: LNHDA, SQIVND (reference sequence). The CDR3 length is 13 residues. The CDR3: CASTRDRITEAFF. CDR3 nucleotide sequence: TGTGCCAGTACAAGGGACAGGATCACTGAAGCTTTCTTT.

As concerns this clone: Other DNA sequences in this sample translate to the same CDR3. The V call is TRBV18, the J call TRBJ2-7; D ambiguous. The CDR3 length is 12 residues. V shed 4 bases and J shed 2 bases, with 6 bases lying between them. The germline gives CDR1 KGHSH, CDR2 LQKENI. CDR3 region: CASSQVPYEQYF. The DNA for the CDR3 is TGTGCCAGCTCACAGGTCCCCTACGAGCAGTACTTC.

Points on this clone: The same CDR3 also results from other DNA sequences found in this sample. The chain carries TRBV2 and TRBJ1-1, with 8 bases matching TRBD1. The CDR3 totals 15 residues. Germline CDR1 reads SNHLY; CDR2 reads FYNNEI. With V trimmed by 2 bases and J by 1 base, 3 bases remained unmatched. The CDR3 sequence is CASSEYRGGNTEAFF. Here the CDR3 DNA reads TGTGCCAGCAGTGAATACAGGGGGGGGAACACTGAAGCTTTCTTT.

The chain has TRBV5-8 and TRBJ2-5; D gene unclear. Germline V CDR1 and CDR2: SGHTS, YDEGEE. The CDR3 consists of 12 residues. The V end was cut by 6 bases, the J end by 7 bases, with 13 bases between. The CDR3, as DNA: TGTGCCAGCACCGAGGCCGCAGGGACCCAGTACTTC. This translates into CASTEAAGTQYF.

The V call is TRBV9, the J call TRBJ1-2; D perhaps matches TRBD1 (5 bases). V shed 3 bases and J shed 7 bases, with 13 bases lying between them. This CDR3 is built from 13 residues. CDR1 is SGDLS and CDR2 is YYNGEE in the germline V gene. The CDR3 loop reads CASSGIGGGGYTF. The DNA for the CDR3 is TGTGCCAGCAGCGGAATCGGGGGAGGTGGCTACACCTTC.

Comment on this clone: This likely stems from a read error, as it lies one base from a far larger clone. Other DNA sequences from this sample encode an identical CDR3 as well. The chain is built from TRBV9 and TRBJ2-7; the match to TRBD1 covers 7 bases. J lost 0 bases, V lost 4 bases, and 4 bases had no gene match. The CDR3 spans 14 residues. The germline V gene encodes CDR1 SGDLS and CDR2 YYNGEE. The CDR3 DNA sequence: TGTGCCAGCAGCTCGACAGGGAGCTCCTACGAGCAGTACTTC. Its protein is CASSSTGSSYEQYF.

In this sample, this clone turned up a few times. This chain links TRBV9 with TRBJ1-1; 9 bases match TRBD1. The length of the CDR3 is 16 residues. The germline gives CDR1 SGDLS, CDR2 YYNGEE. Unmatched junction bases numbered 11, after V lost 4 bases and J lost 4 bases. CDR3 in amino acids: CASSPGTGHLFTEAFF. In DNA, the CDR3 is TGTGCCAGCAGCCCTGGGACAGGGCATTTGTTCACTGAAGCTTTCTTT.